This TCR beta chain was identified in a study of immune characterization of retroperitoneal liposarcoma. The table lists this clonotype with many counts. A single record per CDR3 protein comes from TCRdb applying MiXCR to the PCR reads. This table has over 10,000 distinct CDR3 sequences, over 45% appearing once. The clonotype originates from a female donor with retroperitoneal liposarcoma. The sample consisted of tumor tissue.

The CDR3 loop reads CASRAEREGAYEQYF. The CDR3 bases are TGTGCCAGCAGAGCGGAGCGGGAGGGGGCCTACGAGCAGTACTTC. The chain employs TRBV27 and TRBJ2-5; 10 bases line up with TRBD2. Judging by the DNA end, TRBJ2-7 fits better; the J call may be wrong. This CDR3 is 15 amino acids long. Germline V gene data show CDR1 as MNHEY and CDR2 as SMNVEV (reference sequence).